What follows are 27 T cell receptor beta chains derived from one specimen sequenced in a study of radiation and T cells in renal cell carcinoma. Indicated time point: baseline pretreatment blood. The treatment denotes: 15 Gy SBRT to primary tumor, nephrectomy 4 weeks later. Clones were read by immunoSEQ multiplex PCR, and TCRdb kept only the in-frame ones, dropping some. The table includes about 150,000 clones, around 89% detected once. This sample comprised blood, obtained from a patient whose treatment included radiotherapy and nephrectomy. The source of these receptors is a woman in her 70s with renal cell carcinoma.

This sequence joins TRBV15 and TRBJ2-1; maybe TRBD1 (5 bases). The V gene's germline CDR1 is LNHNV and CDR2 YYDKDF (reference sequence). Trimming stripped 4 bases from V and 0 bases from J, with 10 bases between. This CDR3 has 15 residues. In DNA form, the CDR3 reads TGTGCCACCAGCAAATCCAGGGTCTCCTACAATGAGCAGTTCTTC. Translating it yields CATSKSRVSYNEQFF.

The V gene is TRBV5-1, the J gene TRBJ2-7; 7 bases line up with TRBD1. Germline V gene data show CDR1 as SGHRS and CDR2 as YFSETQ. The CDR3 length is 16 residues. V lost 4 bases and J lost 3; bases outside the gene matches: 13. This CDR3 is CASSMSDRAGFYEQYF. CDR3 in DNA: TGCGCCAGCAGCATGTCTGACAGGGCCGGATTCTACGAGCAGTACTTC.

This clone was seen more than once but under ten times. V and J are TRBV4-2 and TRBJ1-1, with D possibly TRBD1 on 5 matching bases. Trimming took 3 bases from V and 1 from J, leaving 12 bases between them. The CDR3 contains 15 residues. Per the germline V gene, CDR1 is LGHNA and CDR2 is YNFKEQ. The CDR3 DNA follows: TGTGCCAGCAGCCAGGGGGATCGATCGAACACTGAAGCTTTCTTT. Translated: CASSQGDRSNTEAFF.

The table lists this clone with a count of one. The chain employs TRBV7-2 and TRBJ2-2; no definite D call. Trimming removed 0 bases at V and 6 bases at J, with 8 bases between. Germline values: CDR1 SGHTA, CDR2 FQGNSA. CDR3 length equals 14 residues. The CDR3 is CASSLAVGSGELFF. As DNA, the CDR3 is TGTGCCAGCAGCTTAGCCGTAGGGTCCGGGGAGCTGTTTTTT.

CDR3 DNA sequence: TGCAGCGTTGAAGCATGGCGGGGAGCGGTCGGTGGCTACACCTTC. Encoded protein: CSVEAWRGAVGGYTF. The V and J genes are TRBV29-1 and TRBJ1-2; D unclear. The germline CDR1 and CDR2 sequences are SQVTM and ANQGSEA. Between the trimmed V and J ends, which lost 1 base and 7 bases, there was a span of 19 bases. The CDR3 consists of 15 residues. Variable domain in full (rest from reference TRBV29-1 and TRBJ1-2): SAVISQKPSRDICQRGTSLTIQCQVDSQVTMMFWYRQQPGQSLTLIATANQGSEATYESGFVIDKFPISRPNLTFSTLTVSNMSPEDSSIYLCSVEAWRGAVGGYTFGSGTRLTVV.

The chain recombines TRBV19 with TRBJ2-3; D unclear. Looked up from germline, CDR1 is LNHDA and CDR2 is SQIVND (reference sequence). The CDR3 spans 13 residues. Trimming took off 1 base at V and 2 bases at J, with 4 bases between the two ends. The CDR3 coding sequence is TGTGCCAGTAGTATAGGTACCACAGATACGCAGTATTTT. It codes for CASSIGTTDTQYF.

The sample holds a few counts of this clone. V gene TRBV25-1 combines with J gene TRBJ2-5; no reliable D call. The CDR3 covers 14 residues. The germline gives CDR1 MGHDK, CDR2 SYGVNS. V was shortened by 1 base and J by 4 bases, with 10 bases between the two germline ends. The CDR3 sequence: CASSESPMTETQYF. The CDR3 DNA reads TGTGCCAGCAGTGAATCACCAATGACAGAGACCCAGTACTTC.

This chain links TRBV6-5 with TRBJ1-1; possible D gene TRBD1, 5 bases. Deletions cut 4 bases from V and 2 bases from J, with 11 bases between. The CDR3 is 14 residues long. Germline assignment: CDR1 MNHEY and CDR2 SVGAGI. In DNA, the CDR3 is TGTGCCAGCAGTTCCGACAGACGAAACACTGAAGCTTTCTTT. Translated, it gives CASSSDRRNTEAFF.

This CDR3 is CASSTRDRNTDTQYF. The CDR3 bases are TGTGCCAGCAGCACACGGGACAGAAACACAGATACGCAGTATTTT. The V call is TRBV9, the J call TRBJ2-3, with 7 bases fitting TRBD1. Trimming removed 4 bases from V and 2 bases from J; junction bases left unmatched: 7. Germline assignment: CDR1 SGDLS and CDR2 YYNGEE. The CDR3 has 15 residues. Using reference TRBV9 and TRBJ2-3 for the parts outside the CDR3, the full variable domain is DSGVTQTPKHLITATGQRVTLRCSPRSGDLSVYWYQQSLDQGLQFLIQYYNGEERAKGNILERFSAQQFPDLHSELNLSSLELGDSALYFCASSTRDRNTDTQYFGPGTRLTVL.

J is TRBJ1-1 and V is TRBV5-1; the D is unclear. The V end lost 2 bases, the J end lost 4 bases, and 9 bases lay between the germline ends. Germline CDR1 reads SGHRS; CDR2 reads YFSETQ. CDR3 length equals 13 residues. The CDR3 DNA is TGCGCCAGCAGCTTAGGAGGGTCCACTGAAGCTTTCTTT. Amino acid sequence: CASSLGGSTEAFF.

The chain joins TRBV15 to TRBJ1-1; D ambiguous. This CDR3 comprises 13 residues. V was shortened by 0 bases and J by 3 bases, with 5 bases between the two germline ends. Germline V gene data show CDR1 as LNHNV and CDR2 as YYDKDF (reference sequence). CDR3 DNA sequence: TGTGCCACCAGCAGAGAAAAACACACTGAAGCTTTCTTT. Amino acids: CATSREKHTEAFF.

The table lists this clone with a count of one. This rearrangement joins TRBV29-1 to TRBJ2-5; D call uncertain. The CDR3 sequence is 11 residues long. In germline, CDR1 is SQVTM, CDR2 ANQGSEA. The V end lost 0 bases, the J end lost 5 bases, and 4 bases lay between the germline ends. CDR3 protein: CSVEDWETQYF. In DNA form, the CDR3 reads TGCAGCGTTGAAGATTGGGAGACCCAGTACTTC.

This clone was picked up one time. The rearrangement links TRBV6-1 to TRBJ2-7, with a possible D match to TRBD2 (6 bases). The CDR3 contains 12 residues. Trimming left V 8 bases short and J 3 bases short, with 11 bases between. Germline V gene lookup returns CDR1 MNHNS and CDR2 SASEGT. The CDR3 sequence: CASRGDVYEQYF. The CDR3 nucleotides are TGTGCCAGCCGCGGGGATGTCTACGAGCAGTACTTC.

The CDR3: CASSDLPGHRNTEAFF. The CDR3, as DNA: TGTGCCAGCTCAGATCTTCCGGGACACAGAAACACTGAAGCTTTCTTT. This chain connects TRBV18 to TRBJ1-1, with D possibly matching TRBD1 (6 bases). Trimming pared 5 bases from V and 2 bases from J, leaving 18 bases between. This CDR3 spans 16 amino acids. Per germline, CDR1 KGHSH and CDR2 LQKENI.

The CDR3 DNA follows: TGTGCCAGTTCAAATGTCGGGCCTCTCAATCAGCCCCAGCATTTT. As protein: CASSNVGPLNQPQHF. The rearrangement links TRBV19 to TRBJ1-5; D not certain. The CDR3 consists of 15 residues. Germline assignment: CDR1 LNHDA and CDR2 SQIVND (reference sequence). V was clipped by 8 bases and J by 3 bases, with 17 bases between them.

The chain combines TRBV28 with TRBJ1-1, with 11 bases identical to TRBD1. The CDR3 is 15 amino acids. From germline, CDR1 is MDHEN and CDR2 SYDVKM. V dropped 2 bases and J dropped 3; count of bases not matched to a gene: 2. CDR3 sequence reads: CASSLGQGAYTEAFF. The CDR3 DNA sequence: TGTGCCAGCAGTTTAGGACAGGGGGCATACACTGAAGCTTTCTTT.

This clone occurred once. The chain joins TRBV6-1 to TRBJ1-4; D gene unclear. V lost 3 bases and J 7 bases, leaving 9 bases between the germline ends. This CDR3 is built from 13 residues. The germline V gene has CDR1 MNHNS and CDR2 SASEGT. For the CDR3, the DNA is TGTGCCAGCAGTGAGAATGGGGTTGAAAAACTGTTTTTT. Translated: CASSENGVEKLFF.

V usage is TRBV19 and J usage is TRBJ1-5; D is unclear. Trimming removed 5 bases from V and 0 bases from J, with 17 bases in between. The CDR3 sequence is 17 residues long. Germline CDR1 is LNHDA and CDR2 is SQIVND (reference sequence). CDR3 bases: TGTGCCAGTAGTCCCGAGAATGCACGGGGTAGCAATCAGCCCCAGCATTTT. Translating it yields CASSPENARGSNQPQHF.

The chain uses TRBV30 and TRBJ2-7; D might be TRBD2 (6 bases). Germline V lookup: CDR1 GTSNPN, CDR2 SVGIG (reference sequence). This CDR3 contains 13 residues. The V gene lost 5 bases and the J gene lost 5 bases, with 16 bases spanning the gap. CDR3 coding DNA: TGTGCCTGGGTCGACATGGGCGGGAACGAGCAGTACTTC. Its translation is CAWVDMGGNEQYF.

The chain recombines TRBV5-8 with TRBJ1-6, with 7 bases that match TRBD1. There are 15 residues in the CDR3. Losses at the gene ends were 4 bases for V and 7 bases for J; bases not matched to a gene: 8. Looked up from germline, CDR1 is SGHTS and CDR2 is YDEGEE. The CDR3: CASSPFRQGNSPLHF. CDR3 nucleotides: TGTGCCAGCAGCCCATTCCGACAGGGAAATTCACCCCTCCACTTT.

This rearrangement joins TRBV7-9 to TRBJ1-2; D unclear. Germline lookup yields CDR1 SEHNR and CDR2 FQNEAQ (reference sequence). The CDR3 length is 15 residues. Trimming cost V 1 base and J 0 bases, with 9 bases left between them. CDR3 amino acids: CASSLVVSSNYGYTF. CDR3 nucleotides: TGTGCCAGCAGCTTAGTTGTCAGCTCTAACTATGGCTACACCTTC.

The CDR3: CASSLWDRNNEQFF. The CDR3 DNA reads TGTGCCAGCAGTTTATGGGACAGGAACAATGAGCAGTTCTTC. This chain uses TRBV27 with TRBJ2-1; 8 bases fit TRBD1. The CDR3 loop spans 14 amino acids. V trimming: 1 base; J trimming: 5 bases; junction bases outside the gene matches: 1. CDR1 MNHEY and CDR2 SMNVEV come from the germline V gene (reference sequence).

The rearrangement uses TRBV19 and TRBJ2-1, with 10 bases matching TRBD1. The CDR3 covers 15 residues. V lost 5 bases to trimming and J lost 2 bases; unmatched junction nucleotides: 3. Germline V lookup: CDR1 LNHDA, CDR2 SQIVND (reference sequence). The CDR3 region has the DNA TGTGCCAGTAGTGAGACAGGGGGCCCCTACAATGAGCAGTTCTTC. Its translation is CASSETGGPYNEQFF. Supplemented by reference TRBV19 and TRBJ2-1, the full variable domain reads DGGITQSPKYLFRKEGQNVTLSCEQNLNHDAMYWYRQDPGQGLRLIYYSQIVNDFQKGDIAEGYSVSREKKESFPLTVTSAQKNPTAFYLCASSETGGPYNEQFFGPGTRLTVL.

With regard to this clone: The junction shows a germline mismatch at one end, possibly a read error. V and J are TRBV6-6 and TRBJ1-3; D is ambiguous. The CDR3 runs to 8 residues. The V gene's germline CDR1 is MNHNY and CDR2 SVGAGI (reference sequence). The CDR3 DNA reads as TGTCCCTGCCAGCAACCCCGTTTT. Translation: CPCQQPRF.

The chain combines TRBV30 with TRBJ1-2; 10 bases fit TRBD1. CDR3 length: 12 amino acids. The germline gives CDR1 GTSNPN, CDR2 SVGIG (reference sequence). The V segment lost 6 bases and the J segment 7 bases; nucleotides outside the gene matches: 5. The CDR3 sequence: CACKRTGGGYTF. In nucleotides, the CDR3 is TGTGCCTGCAAACGGACAGGGGGTGGCTACACCTTC.

J is TRBJ2-6 and V is TRBV14; the D is unclear. This CDR3 region has 13 residues. Germline CDR1 SGHDN, CDR2 FVKESK. The ends were cut back, 4 bases at V and 2 bases at J, with 3 bases in the middle. DNA of the CDR3: TGTGCCAGCAGCCGGGCTGGGGCCAACGTCCTGACTTTC. It is translated as CASSRAGANVLTF.

J is TRBJ2-2 and V is TRBV19; 8 positions agree with TRBD2. J lost 4 bases, V lost 3 bases, and 16 bases had no gene match. Per germline, CDR1 LNHDA and CDR2 SQIVND (reference sequence). The CDR3 has 19 residues. Here the CDR3 reads CASSMRPAGEFSRTGELFF. CDR3 DNA: TGTGCCAGTAGTATGCGCCCAGCGGGGGAATTTAGCCGCACCGGGGAGCTGTTTTTT.